This TCR beta chain came from a study of CD8+CD57+ T cells in acquired aplastic anemia. Trimming cost V 4 bases and J 4 bases, with 14 bases left between them. This CDR3 has 15 amino acids. Looked up from germline, CDR1 is SNHLY and CDR2 is FYNNEI. This clonotype was observed at least ten times. Its specificity is unknown. CDR3 and TCR beta VDJ profiling relied on genomic DNA as the template. TCRdb processed the reads anew with MiXCR; each CDR3 protein has one entry. The sample holds just over 150,000 distinct CDR3 sequences; roughly 50% are singletons and the top ten take under 35%. Study findings and constraints: Researchers report that approximately 28 CD8+ CDR3 sequences appeared in both patients and controls. No significant difference in CD8+ Simpson's diversity was found between patients and controls.

By flow cytometry, patients selected for sequencing had shown an expansion of CD8+CD57+ cells. V gene TRBV2 combines with J gene TRBJ1-5, with D uncertain. Source material: sorted CD4+, CD8+, or CD8+CD57+ T cells (not recorded which) from PBMCs. This sequence was found in a human donor with aplastic anemia. This chain's CDR3 is CASSVRSMGNQPQHF. The CDR3 DNA follows: TGTGCCAGCAGTGTCAGGTCTATGGGGAATCAGCCCCAGCATTTT.